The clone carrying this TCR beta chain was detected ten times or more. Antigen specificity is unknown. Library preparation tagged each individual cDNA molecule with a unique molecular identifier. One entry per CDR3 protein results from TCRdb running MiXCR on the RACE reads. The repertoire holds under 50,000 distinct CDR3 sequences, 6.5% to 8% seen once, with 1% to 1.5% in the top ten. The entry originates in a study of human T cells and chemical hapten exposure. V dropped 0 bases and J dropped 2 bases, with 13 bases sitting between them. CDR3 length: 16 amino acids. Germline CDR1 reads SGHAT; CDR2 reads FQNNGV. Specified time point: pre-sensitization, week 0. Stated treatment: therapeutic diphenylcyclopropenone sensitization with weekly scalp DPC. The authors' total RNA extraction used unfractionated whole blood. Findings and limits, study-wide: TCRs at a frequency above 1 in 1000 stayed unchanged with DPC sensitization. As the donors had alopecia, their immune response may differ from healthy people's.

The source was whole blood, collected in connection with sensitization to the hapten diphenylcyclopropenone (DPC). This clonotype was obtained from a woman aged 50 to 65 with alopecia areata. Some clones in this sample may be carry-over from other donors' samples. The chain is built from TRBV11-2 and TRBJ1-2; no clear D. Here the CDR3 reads CASSLDSRSLNYGYTF. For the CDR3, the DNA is TGTGCCAGCAGCTTAGATTCCAGGAGCCTAAACTATGGCTACACCTTC.